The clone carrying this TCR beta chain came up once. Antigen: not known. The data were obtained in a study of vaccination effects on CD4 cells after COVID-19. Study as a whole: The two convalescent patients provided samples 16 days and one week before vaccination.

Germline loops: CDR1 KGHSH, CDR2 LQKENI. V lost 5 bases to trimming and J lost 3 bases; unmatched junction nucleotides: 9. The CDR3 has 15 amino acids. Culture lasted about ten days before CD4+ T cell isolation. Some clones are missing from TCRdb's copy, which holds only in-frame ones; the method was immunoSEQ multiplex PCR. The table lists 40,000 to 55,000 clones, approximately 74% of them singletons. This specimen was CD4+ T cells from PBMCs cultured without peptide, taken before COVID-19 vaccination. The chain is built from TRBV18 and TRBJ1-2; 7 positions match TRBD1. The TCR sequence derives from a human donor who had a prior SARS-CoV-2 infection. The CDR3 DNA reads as TGTGCCAGCTCAGCGATCACAGGGGACGACTATGGCTACACCTTC. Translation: CASSAITGDDYGYTF.